This TCR beta chain is drawn from a study of cytomegalovirus exposure and HLA in healthy donors. The count of this clone is one. Primers for the PCR totalled 60 Vbeta and 13 Jbeta. Profiled with immunoSEQ multiplex PCR; TCRdb holds only in-frame clones, not every one. This sample has 120,000 to 150,000 clones, with around 75% found just once. The CDR3 runs to 13 residues. In germline, CDR1 is MNHEY, CDR2 SVGAGI. V dropped 2 bases and J dropped 11 bases, with 13 bases sitting between them. The chain couples TRBV6-5 to TRBJ2-1; D is possibly TRBD1 (6 bases). This clonotype was obtained from a man aged 55 to 70 in good health and CMV-seronegative. Sample: PBMCs. CDR3 protein: CASSYLNREKQFF. The DNA for the CDR3 is TGTGCCAGCAGTTACCTAAACAGGGAAAAGCAGTTCTTC.